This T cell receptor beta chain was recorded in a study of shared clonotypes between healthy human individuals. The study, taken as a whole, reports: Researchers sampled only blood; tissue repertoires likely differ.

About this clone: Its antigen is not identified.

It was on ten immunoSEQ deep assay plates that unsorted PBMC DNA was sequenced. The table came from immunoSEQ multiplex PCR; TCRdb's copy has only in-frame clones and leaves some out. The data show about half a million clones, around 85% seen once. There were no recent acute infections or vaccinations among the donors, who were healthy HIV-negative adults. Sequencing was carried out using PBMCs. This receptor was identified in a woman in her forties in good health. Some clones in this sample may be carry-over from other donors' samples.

As DNA, the CDR3 is TGTGCCAGCAGCTTACGGCGGTCTAACTATGGCTACACCTTC. It is translated as CASSLRRSNYGYTF. This chain connects TRBV7-2 to TRBJ1-2; no clear D. CDR1 SGHTA and CDR2 FQGNSA come from the germline V gene. This CDR3 is 14 amino acids long. V was trimmed by 2 bases and J by 0 bases, leaving 7 bases between them.